Listed below are T cell receptor beta chains from one sample, sequenced in a study of T cells in Graves' hyperthyroidism and ophthalmopathy. TCRdb reprocessed the multiplex PCR reads via MiXCR and lists one record per CDR3 protein. This sample yields roughly 700,000 distinct CDR3 sequences, of which roughly a third are seen a single time; approximately 31% belongs to the top ten. Sequencing was performed on blood. The receptors stem from a woman aged 40-49 years with Graves' hyperthyroidism. CDR3s include the opening cysteine and the closing phenylalanine or tryptophan.

TRBJ1-5,TRBV7-2,CASSSGTGWLYSNQPQHF
TRBJ2-2,TRBV29-1,CSSGTANTGELFF
TRBJ2-2,TRBV6-1,CASSVVDTGELFF
TRBJ1-2,TRBV6-5,CASSPRRGEWGYTF
TRBJ1-1,TRBV7-2,CASSQTALFTEAFF
TRBJ1-2,TRBV5-8,CASKGSAPTGYGYTF
TRBJ1-1,TRBV6-5,CASSYSYAVEAFF
TRBJ1-5,TRBV7-8,CASSSGGDQHF
TRBJ1-5,TRBV12-3/TRBV12-4,CASSGTGPNQPQHF
TRBJ1-1,TRBV7-6,CASSEGQGLGVKIEAFF
TRBJ1-2,TRBV27,CASSPQGRWGYGYTF
TRBJ2-2,TRBV6-5,CASSLGQGAITAYGELFF
TRBJ2-7,TRBV7-2,CASSPSTGSYEQYF
TRBJ1-6,TRBV7-2,CASSPFGGFNSPLRF
TRBJ2-7,TRBV6-5,CASSYSWTGVGEQYF
TRBJ2-7,TRBV2,CASSRIYEQYF
TRBJ2-1,TRBV7-2,CASSLAASGAVYNEQFF
TRBJ1-6,TRBV5-1,CASSLDPDSPLHF
TRBJ1-4,TRBV12-3/TRBV12-4,CASSLREKLFF
NA,TRBV5-6,CASSLWKRAPTYNEQYF
TRBJ1-1,TRBV5-5,CASRAPRGGGTEAFF
TRBJ1-2,TRBV10-3,CAISEVRGYGYTF
TRBJ1-2,TRBV12-3/TRBV12-4,CASSYNGVGYGYTF
TRBJ1-4,TRBV12-3/TRBV12-4,CASSPEVAGSKLFF
TRBJ2-1,TRBV29-1,CSVATSENNEQFF
TRBJ2-7,TRBV19,CASSIKPSYEQYF
TRBJ2-2,TRBV9,CASSGQMTGELFF
TRBJ1-5,TRBV5-8,CASSYRDRENQPQHF
TRBJ2-5,TRBV12-3/TRBV12-4,CASSMGLGEETQYF
NA,TRBV9,CASSPTAGANYNEQFF
TRBJ2-2,TRBV19,CASSRQANTGELFF
TRBJ2-2,TRBV5-4,CASSADRELFF
TRBJ1-2,TRBV29-1,CSVEAVASGYTF
TRBJ1-1,TRBV28,CASSLWGGGTEAFF
TRBJ1-2,TRBV7-8,CASSFPDGGYTF
TRBJ2-2,TRBV7-7,CASSLGAVGTNTGELFF